A selection of T cell receptor beta chains follows, all from one sample in a study of cytomegalovirus exposure and HLA in healthy donors. Sequencing was performed with immunoSEQ multiplex PCR; in TCRdb, only in-frame clones are kept and a portion is missing. The data hold some 110,000 clones, with about 86% observed a single time. Specimen: PBMCs. The receptor source for this set is a woman under 40 in good health and CMV-seronegative. Both conserved end residues are part of each CDR3. D genes are given only for firm matches.

D gene | V gene | CDR3 protein
NA | TRBV19 | CASSMSNRATEAFF
TRBD2 | TRBV11-2 | CASSLDIRGAGVGETQYF
TRBD2 | TRBV19 | CASSVVAGVTEQYF
NA | TRBV14 | CASSLFGRGTYSYEQYF
NA | TRBV28 | CASNPLQGMNTEAFF
TRBD1 | TRBV5-1 | CASSRLTGGAYNEQFF
NA | TRBV5-1 | CASSLGGGRTYEQYF
TRBD2 | TRBV19 | CASSSSGPDYEQYF
NA | TRBV5-1 | CASSLGRRLTGNTIYF
TRBD2 | TRBV19 | CASSVAGGSSYNEQFF
TRBD1 | TRBV2 | CASSEGQGGYGYTF
NA | TRBV18 | CASSPLSRGNTEAFF
TRBD1 | TRBV7-9 | CASSSGQGAYTEAFF
NA | TRBV2 | CATSLEYSRSEQYF
TRBD1 | TRBV14 | CASSQDAGGDGYTF
TRBD2 | TRBV27 | CASHGTSGRVSSYNEQFF
TRBD1 | TRBV7-3 | CASSRTGGETEAFF
NA | TRBV7-9 | CASSSGGSYNSPLHF
NA | TRBV6-1 | CASRTPNQPQHF
TRBD2 | TRBV7-9 | CASSLGFGLGYEQYF
NA | TRBV9 | CASSATHGVQETQYF
TRBD1 | TRBV27 | CASSPARTGGAVAAFF
NA | TRBV6-5 | CASSIVVRTGELFF
NA | TRBV18 | CASSPGSPLGELFF
NA | TRBV18 | CASQEPSASYEQYF
NA | TRBV27 | CASTGNPSTDTQYF
TRBD1 | TRBV27 | CASSLPGQEKRQFF
TRBD2 | TRBV7-8 | CASSLAQEGGTDTDTQYF
NA | TRBV5-1 | CASSPGVGVPQPQHF
NA | TRBV27 | CASSFIGGGGYEQYF
NA | TRBV7-9 | CASSHSEGRGQETQYF
TRBD2 | TRBV28 | CASVLAANTGELFF
TRBD1 | TRBV6-1 | CASTRGTENTEAFF
NA | TRBV28 | CASSLLAETGYEQYF
TRBD1 | TRBV18 | CASSHRGDEQYF
TRBD1 | TRBV28 | CASSSYDQGAREKLFF
TRBD1 | TRBV5-8 | CASSFGTGGYNEQFF
NA | TRBV28 | CASSLPISNQPQHF
NA | TRBV27 | CASSPLSDTEAFF
TRBD2 | TRBV14 | CASSRSSGRVYEQYF
TRBD1 | TRBV9 | CASSPEGGTYNEQFF